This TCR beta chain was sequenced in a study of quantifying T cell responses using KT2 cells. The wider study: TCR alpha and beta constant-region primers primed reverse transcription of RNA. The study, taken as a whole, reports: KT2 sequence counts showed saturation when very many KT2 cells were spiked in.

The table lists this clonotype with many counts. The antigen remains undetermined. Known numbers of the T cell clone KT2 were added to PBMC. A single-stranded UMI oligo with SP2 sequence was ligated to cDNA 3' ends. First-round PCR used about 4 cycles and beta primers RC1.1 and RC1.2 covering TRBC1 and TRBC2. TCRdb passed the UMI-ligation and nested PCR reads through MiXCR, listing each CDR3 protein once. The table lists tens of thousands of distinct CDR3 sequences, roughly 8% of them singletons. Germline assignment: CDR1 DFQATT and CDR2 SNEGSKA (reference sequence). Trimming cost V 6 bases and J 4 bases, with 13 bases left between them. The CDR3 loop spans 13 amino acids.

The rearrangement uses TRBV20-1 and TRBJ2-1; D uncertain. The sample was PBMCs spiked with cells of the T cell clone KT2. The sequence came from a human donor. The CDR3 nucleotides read TGCAGTGCCCTTGCGGCCCCTTACAATGAGCAGTTCTTC. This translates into CSALAAPYNEQFF.